This T cell receptor beta chain was sequenced for a study of blood T cell repertoires in COVID-19. This CDR3 region has 14 residues. Germline V gene data show CDR1 as SEHNR and CDR2 as FQNEAQ (reference sequence). Trimming took off 1 base at V and 1 base at J, with 7 bases between the two ends. Under the authors' procedure: Cell counts per sample came from amplifying reference gene primers. TCRdb keeps only in-frame clones here, not all; method: immunoSEQ multiplex PCR. V, J and clone size are taken as reported in that table, and D and trimming were inferred from the DNA itself. The table has about 430,000 clones, approximately 90% seen once.

The clonotype comes from a young woman who had been exposed to COVID-19. The sample comprised PBMCs or T cells enriched from blood (not recorded which). The chain has TRBV7-9 and TRBJ1-1; D is unclear. CDR3 in DNA: TGTGCCAGCAGCTTAGATAATCCGAACACTGAAGCTTTCTTT. It encodes CASSLDNPNTEAFF.